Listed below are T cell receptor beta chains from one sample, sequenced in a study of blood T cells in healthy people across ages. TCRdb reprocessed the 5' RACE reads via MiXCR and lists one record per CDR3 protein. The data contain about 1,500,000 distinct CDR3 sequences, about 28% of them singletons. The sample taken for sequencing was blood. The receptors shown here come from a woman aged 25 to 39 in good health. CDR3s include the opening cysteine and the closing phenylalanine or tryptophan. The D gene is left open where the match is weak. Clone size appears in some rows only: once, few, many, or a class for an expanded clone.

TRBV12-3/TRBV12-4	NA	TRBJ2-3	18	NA	CASSLVRVQPPSTDAQYF	TGTGCCAGCAGCCTTGTGAGAGTGCAGCCTCCTAGCACAGATGCGCAGTATTTT
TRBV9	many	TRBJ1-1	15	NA	CASSAQIGQNTEAFF	TGTGCCAGCAGCGCCCAAATCGGACAAAACACTGAAGCTTTCTTT
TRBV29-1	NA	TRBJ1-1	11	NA	CSVERGPGAFF	TGCAGCGTTGAACGGGGTCCGGGAGCTTTCTTT
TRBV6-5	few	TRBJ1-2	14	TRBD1	CASRIRDRGNGYTF	TGTGCCAGCAGGATCAGGGACAGGGGAAATGGCTACACCTTC
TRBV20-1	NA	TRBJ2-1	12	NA	CSASGPNNEQFF	TGCAGTGCTAGCGGGCCTAACAATGAGCAGTTCTTC
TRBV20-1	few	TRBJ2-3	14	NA	CSARDKWSLGTQYF	TGCAGTGCTAGAGATAAGTGGAGCTTGGGTACGCAGTATTTT
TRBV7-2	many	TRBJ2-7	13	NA	CASSLTRRNEQYF	TGTGCCAGCAGCTTAACGAGGCGTAACGAGCAGTACTTC
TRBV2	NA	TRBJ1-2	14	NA	CATGDGVLNYGYTF	TGTGCCACCGGGGACGGGGTCTTAAACTATGGCTACACCTTC
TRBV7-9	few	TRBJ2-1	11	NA	CASSPQVEQFF	TGTGCCAGCAGCCCACAGGTTGAGCAGTTCTTC
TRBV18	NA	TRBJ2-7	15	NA	CASSPQGRGTYEQYF	TGTGCCAGCTCTCCTCAAGGCCGTGGTACCTACGAGCAGTACTTC
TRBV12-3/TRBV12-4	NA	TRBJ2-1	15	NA	CASSLILSGTNEQFF	TGTGCCAGCAGCCTAATCCTCTCTGGGACCAATGAGCAGTTCTTC
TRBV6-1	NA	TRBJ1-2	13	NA	CASSEATNWGYTF	TGTGCCAGCAGTGAGGCGACCAATTGGGGCTACACCTTC
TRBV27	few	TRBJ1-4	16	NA	CASRPTGISTNEKLFF	TGTGCCAGCAGGCCTACCGGGATCTCAACTAATGAAAAACTGTTTTTT
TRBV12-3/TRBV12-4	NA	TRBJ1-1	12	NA	CASSFPGSEAFF	TGTGCCAGCAGTTTTCCGGGTTCTGAAGCTTTCTTT
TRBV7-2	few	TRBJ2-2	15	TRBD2	CASTPTSGAGGELFF	TGTGCCAGCACCCCGACTAGCGGGGCGGGCGGGGAGCTGTTTTTT
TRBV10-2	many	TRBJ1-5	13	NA	CASSGGEAQPQHF	TGCGCCAGCAGTGGAGGGGAGGCTCAGCCCCAGCATTTT
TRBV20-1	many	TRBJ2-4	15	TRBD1	CSARGQGEAKNIQYF	TGCAGTGCCCGAGGACAGGGGGAGGCCAAAAACATTCAGTACTTC
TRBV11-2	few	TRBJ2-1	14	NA	CASTLEGGYSEQFF	TGTGCCAGCACCCTAGAGGGGGGATACAGTGAGCAGTTCTTC
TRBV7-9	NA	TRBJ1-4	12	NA	CASSLWLEKLFF	TGTGCCAGCAGCTTGTGGTTAGAAAAACTGTTTTTT
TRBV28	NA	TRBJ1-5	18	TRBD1	CASSSWLGTGSRSSPQHF	TGTGCCAGCAGTTCCTGGCTAGGGACAGGGAGTCGAAGCAGCCCCCAGCATTTT
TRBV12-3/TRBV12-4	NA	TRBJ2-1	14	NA	CASSPRDTIDEQFF	TGTGCCAGCAGTCCTAGGGACACCATAGATGAGCAGTTCTTC
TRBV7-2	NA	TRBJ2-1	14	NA	CASSLGLAQETQFF	TGTGCCAGCAGCTTAGGTTTAGCACAAGAGACCCAGTTCTTC
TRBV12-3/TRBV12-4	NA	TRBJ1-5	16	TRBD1	CASSSQGGRSNQPQHF	TGTGCCAGCAGTTCCCAGGGGGGTCGGAGCAATCAGCCCCAGCATTTT
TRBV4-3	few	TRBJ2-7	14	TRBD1	CASSRDSLSYEQYF	TGCGCCAGCAGCCGGGACAGCCTCTCCTACGAGCAGTACTTC
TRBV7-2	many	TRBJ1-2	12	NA	CASSETGGGYTF	TGTGCCAGCAGCGAGACAGGAGGGGGCTACACCTTC
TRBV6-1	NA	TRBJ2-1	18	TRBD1	CASSERQGSFSSYNEQFF	TGTGCCAGCAGTGAAAGACAGGGAAGTTTTTCCTCCTACAATGAGCAGTTCTTC
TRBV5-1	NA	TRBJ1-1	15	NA	CASSPRPGVSTEAFF	TGCGCCAGCAGCCCGAGACCGGGAGTTAGCACTGAAGCTTTCTTT
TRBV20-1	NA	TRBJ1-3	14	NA	CSAAGTDSGNTIYF	TGCAGTGCCGCCGGGACGGACTCTGGAAACACCATATATTTT
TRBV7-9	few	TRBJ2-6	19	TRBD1	CASSSFTGQGHSGANVLTF	TGTGCCAGCAGCTCCTTTACGGGACAGGGCCACTCTGGGGCCAACGTCCTGACTTTC
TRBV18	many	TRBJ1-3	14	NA	CASSPQGSGNTIYF	TGTGCCAGCAGCCCACAGGGATCTGGAAACACCATATATTTT
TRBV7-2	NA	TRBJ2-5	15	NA	CASSRMTGGGETQYF	TGTGCCAGCAGCCGAATGACAGGAGGCGGTGAGACCCAGTACTTC
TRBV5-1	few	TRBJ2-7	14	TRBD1	CASSDGTAFYEQYF	TGCGCCAGCTCTGACGGGACAGCTTTCTACGAGCAGTACTTC
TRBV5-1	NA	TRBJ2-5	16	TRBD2	CASSYQFSGAQETQYF	TGCGCCAGCAGCTATCAATTTAGCGGGGCCCAAGAGACCCAGTACTTC
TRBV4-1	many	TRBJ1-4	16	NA	CASSQGTSSRVEKLFF	TGCGCCAGCAGCCAAGGTACTTCCTCTCGGGTTGAAAAACTGTTTTTT
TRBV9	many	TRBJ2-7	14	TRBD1	CASSARQGPYEQYF	TGTGCCAGCAGCGCCAGACAGGGACCCTACGAGCAGTACTTC
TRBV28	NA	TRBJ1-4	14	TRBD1	CASILTGGSGKLFF	TGTGCCAGCATCCTGACAGGGGGGAGTGGAAAACTGTTTTTT
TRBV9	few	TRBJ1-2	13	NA	CASSVRETFGHTF	TGTGCCAGCAGCGTACGGGAAACTTTTGGCCACACCTTC
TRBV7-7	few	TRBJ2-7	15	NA	CASSLGPGTGYEQYF	TGTGCCAGCAGCTTAGGTCCAGGGACGGGGTACGAGCAGTACTTC
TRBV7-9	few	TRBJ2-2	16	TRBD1	CASSVPGQENTGELFF	TGTGCCAGCAGCGTCCCGGGACAGGAGAACACCGGGGAGCTGTTTTTT
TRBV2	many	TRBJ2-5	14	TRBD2	CASRRLAAQETQYF	TGTGCCAGCAGAAGACTAGCGGCTCAAGAGACCCAGTACTTC
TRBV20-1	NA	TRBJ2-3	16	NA	CSADRAGSGRGDTQYF	TGCAGTGCGGACAGGGCAGGTAGCGGGAGAGGTGATACGCAGTATTTT
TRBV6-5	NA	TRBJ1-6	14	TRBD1	CANSRQGLDSPLHF	TGTGCCAACAGTCGACAGGGGCTGGATTCACCCCTCCACTTT
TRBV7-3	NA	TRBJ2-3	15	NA	CASSPVGGMGDTQYF	TGTGCCAGCAGCCCAGTTGGGGGGATGGGAGATACGCAGTATTTT